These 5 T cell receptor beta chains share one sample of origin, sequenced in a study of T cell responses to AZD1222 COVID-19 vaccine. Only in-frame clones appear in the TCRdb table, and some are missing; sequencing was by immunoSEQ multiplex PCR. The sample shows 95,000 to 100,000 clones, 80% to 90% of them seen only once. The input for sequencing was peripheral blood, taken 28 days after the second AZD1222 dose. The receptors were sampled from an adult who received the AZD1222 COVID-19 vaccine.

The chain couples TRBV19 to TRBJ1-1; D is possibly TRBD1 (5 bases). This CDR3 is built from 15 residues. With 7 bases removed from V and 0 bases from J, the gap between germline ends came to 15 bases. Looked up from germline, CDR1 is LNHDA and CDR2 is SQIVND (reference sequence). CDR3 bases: TGTGCCAGTATGGGTAGGGGACGGCTGAACACTGAAGCTTTCTTT. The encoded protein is CASMGRGRLNTEAFF.

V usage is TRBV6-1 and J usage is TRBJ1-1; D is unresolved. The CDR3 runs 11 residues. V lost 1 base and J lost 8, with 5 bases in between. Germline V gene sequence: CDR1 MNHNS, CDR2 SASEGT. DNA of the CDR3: TGTGCCAGCAGTGAAGGGGCCGAAGCTTTCTTT. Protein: CASSEGAEAFF.

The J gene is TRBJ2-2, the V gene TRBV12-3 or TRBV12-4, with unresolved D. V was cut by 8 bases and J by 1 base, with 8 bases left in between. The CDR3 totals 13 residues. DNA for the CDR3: TGTGCCAGCCGAGGCGTGAACACCGGGGAGCTGTTTTTT. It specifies CASRGVNTGELFF.

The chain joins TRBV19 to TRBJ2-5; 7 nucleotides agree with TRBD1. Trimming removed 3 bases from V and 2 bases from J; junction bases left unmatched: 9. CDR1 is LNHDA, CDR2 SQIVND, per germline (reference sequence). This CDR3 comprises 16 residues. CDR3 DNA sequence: TGTGCCAGTAGTATTGGAGGACAGGTGCTTCAAGAGACCCAGTACTTC. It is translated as CASSIGGQVLQETQYF.

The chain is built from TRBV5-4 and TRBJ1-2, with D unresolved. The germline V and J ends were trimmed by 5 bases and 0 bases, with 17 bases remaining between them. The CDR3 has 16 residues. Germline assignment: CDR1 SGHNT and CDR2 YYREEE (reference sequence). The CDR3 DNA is TGTGCCAGCAGTTCACCCTCGGGCCTGGCTAACTATGGCTACACCTTC. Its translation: CASSSPSGLANYGYTF. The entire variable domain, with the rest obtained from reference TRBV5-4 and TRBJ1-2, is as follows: ETGVTQSPTHLIKTRGQQVTLRCSSQSGHNTVSWYQQALGQGPQFIFQYYREEENGRGNFPPRFSGLQFPNYSSELNVNALELDDSALYLCASSSPSGLANYGYTFGSGTRLTVV.